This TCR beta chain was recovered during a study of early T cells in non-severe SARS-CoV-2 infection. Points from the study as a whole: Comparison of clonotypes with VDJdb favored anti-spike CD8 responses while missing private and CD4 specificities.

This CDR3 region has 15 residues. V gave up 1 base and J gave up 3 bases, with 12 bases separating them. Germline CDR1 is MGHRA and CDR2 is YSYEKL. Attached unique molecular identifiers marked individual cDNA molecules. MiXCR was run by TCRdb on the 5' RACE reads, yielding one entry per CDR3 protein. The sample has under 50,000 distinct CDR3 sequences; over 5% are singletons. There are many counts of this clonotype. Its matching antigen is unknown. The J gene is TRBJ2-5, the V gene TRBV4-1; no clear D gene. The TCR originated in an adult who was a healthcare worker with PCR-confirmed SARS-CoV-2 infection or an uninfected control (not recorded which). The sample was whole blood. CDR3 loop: CASSQGTALEETQYF. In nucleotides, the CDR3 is TGCGCCAGCAGCCAAGGGACGGCGTTGGAAGAGACCCAGTACTTC.